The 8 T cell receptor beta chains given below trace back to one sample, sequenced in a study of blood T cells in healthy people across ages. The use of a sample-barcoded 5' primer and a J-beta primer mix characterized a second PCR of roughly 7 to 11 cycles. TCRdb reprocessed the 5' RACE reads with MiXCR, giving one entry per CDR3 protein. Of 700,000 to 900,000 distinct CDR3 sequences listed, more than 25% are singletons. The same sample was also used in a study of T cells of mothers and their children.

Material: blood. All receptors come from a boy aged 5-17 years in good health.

CDR3 loop: CSVEWAGGLVETQYF. The CDR3 DNA follows: TGCAGCGTCGAGTGGGCAGGGGGTTTGGTAGAGACCCAGTACTTC. V and J are TRBV29-1 and TRBJ2-5; the match to TRBD1 covers 7 bases. CDR3 length: 15 amino acids. V lost 6 bases, J lost 4 bases, and 14 bases stayed unmatched. CDR1 and CDR2 (germline): SQVTM, ANQGSEA.

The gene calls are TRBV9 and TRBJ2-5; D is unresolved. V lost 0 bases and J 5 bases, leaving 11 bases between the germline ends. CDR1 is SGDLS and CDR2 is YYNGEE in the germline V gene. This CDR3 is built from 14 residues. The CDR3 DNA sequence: TGTGCCAGCAGCGTAGGACACCCCGGGGAGACCCAGTACTTC. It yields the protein CASSVGHPGETQYF.

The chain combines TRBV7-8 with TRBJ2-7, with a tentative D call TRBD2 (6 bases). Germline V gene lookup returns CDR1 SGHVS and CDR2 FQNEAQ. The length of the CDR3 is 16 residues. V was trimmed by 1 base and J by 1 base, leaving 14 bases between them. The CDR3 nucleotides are TGTGCCAGCAGCTTAGATGGAGCGGGTAGTTCCTACGAGCAGTACTTC. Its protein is CASSLDGAGSSYEQYF.

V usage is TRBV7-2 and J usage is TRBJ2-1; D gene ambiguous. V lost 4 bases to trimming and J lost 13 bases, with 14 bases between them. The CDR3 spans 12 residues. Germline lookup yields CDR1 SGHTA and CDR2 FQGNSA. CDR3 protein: CASSSYTQPQFF. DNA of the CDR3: TGTGCCAGCAGCTCGTACACACAGCCCCAGTTCTTC. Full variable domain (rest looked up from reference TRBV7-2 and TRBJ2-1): GAGVSQSPSNKVTEKGKDVELRCDPISGHTALYWYRQSLGQGLEFLIYFQGNSAPDKSGLPSDRFSAERTGGSVSTLTIQRTQQEDSAVYLCASSSYTQPQFFGPGTRLTVL.

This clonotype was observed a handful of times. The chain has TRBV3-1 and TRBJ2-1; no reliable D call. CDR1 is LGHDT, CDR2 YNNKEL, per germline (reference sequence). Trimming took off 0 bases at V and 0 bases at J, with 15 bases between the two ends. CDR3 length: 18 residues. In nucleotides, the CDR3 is TGTGCCAGCAGCCAAGAAGTTCCCCCGGTTAGCTCCTACAATGAGCAGTTCTTC. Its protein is CASSQEVPPVSSYNEQFF.

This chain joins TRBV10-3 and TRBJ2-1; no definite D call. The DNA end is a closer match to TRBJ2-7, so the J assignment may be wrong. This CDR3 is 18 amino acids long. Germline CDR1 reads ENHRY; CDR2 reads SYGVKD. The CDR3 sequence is CAISDPSRKVGSPYEQYF. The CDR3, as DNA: TGTGCCATCAGTGACCCATCCCGGAAGGTAGGGTCGCCCTACGAGCAGTACTTC.

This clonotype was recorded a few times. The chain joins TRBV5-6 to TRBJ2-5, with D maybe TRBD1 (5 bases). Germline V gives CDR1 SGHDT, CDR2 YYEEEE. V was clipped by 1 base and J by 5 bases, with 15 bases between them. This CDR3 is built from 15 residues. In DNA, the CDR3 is TGTGCCAGCAGCTTGCGGGCAGGGCGACCGGAGACCCAGTACTTC. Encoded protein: CASSLRAGRPETQYF. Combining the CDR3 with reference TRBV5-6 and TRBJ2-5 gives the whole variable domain DAGVTQSPTHLIKTRGQQVTLRCSPKSGHDTVSWYQQALGQGPQFIFQYYEEEERQRGNFPDRFSGHQFPNYSSELNVNALLLGDSALYLCASSLRAGRPETQYFGPGTRLLVL.

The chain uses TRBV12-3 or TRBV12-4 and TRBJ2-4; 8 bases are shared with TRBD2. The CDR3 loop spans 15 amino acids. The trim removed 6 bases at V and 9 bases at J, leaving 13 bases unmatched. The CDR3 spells CASSPAGAPIGIQYF. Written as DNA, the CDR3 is TGTGCCAGCAGCCCAGCGGGGGCCCCCATAGGCATTCAGTACTTC.